One sample yielded the 22 T cell receptor beta chains listed below, sequenced in a study of T cells after yellow fever vaccination. TCRdb itself ran the 5' RACE reads through MiXCR, one entry per CDR3 protein. The sample contains hundreds of thousands of distinct CDR3 sequences, about a sixth of which appear only once. The sequences come from PBMCs, collected less than 6 days after the first yellow fever vaccination. Receptors were obtained from a man younger than 35 who received the YFV17D yellow fever vaccine.

J is TRBJ2-5 and V is TRBV5-1, with 9 nucleotides matching TRBD2. The CDR3 has 14 residues. Trimming at V came to 9 bases and at J to 5 bases, leaving 11 bases not matched to a gene. Germline values: CDR1 SGHRS, CDR2 YFSETQ. The CDR3 protein is CATCGGAVGETQYF. The CDR3 nucleotides are TGCGCCACCTGCGGGGGGGCTGTAGGTGAGACCCAGTACTTC.

The chain combines TRBV4-1 with TRBJ2-7, with D possibly called TRBD1 or TRBD2 (6 bases each). CDR1 MGHRA and CDR2 YSYEKL come from the germline V gene. This CDR3 contains 17 residues. V lost 2 bases to trimming and J lost 0 bases, with 17 bases between them. The CDR3 sequence: CASSQYFGGPSSYEQYF. In DNA, the CDR3 is TGCGCCAGCAGCCAATACTTCGGGGGCCCTAGCTCCTACGAGCAGTACTTC.

Only a few counts were recorded for this clonotype. The rearrangement uses TRBV5-1 and TRBJ2-2, with no clear D. Trimming cost V 0 bases and J 5 bases, with 5 bases left between them. The CDR3 totals 13 residues. Germline V gives CDR1 SGHRS, CDR2 YFSETQ. The CDR3 nucleotides are TGCGCCAGCAGCTTGGTCAAGACCGGGGAGCTGTTTTTT. This translates into CASSLVKTGELFF.

The chain has TRBV5-1 and TRBJ2-5; D is undetermined. Germline CDR1 SGHRS, CDR2 YFSETQ. The length of the CDR3 is 16 residues. V shed 0 bases and J shed 4 bases, with 16 bases lying between them. CDR3 in amino acids: CASSLALIYSPETQYF. The CDR3 coding sequence is TGCGCCAGCAGCTTGGCCCTAATATACAGCCCAGAGACCCAGTACTTC.

This chain joins TRBV5-6 and TRBJ2-1, with 12 positions matching TRBD2. CDR3 length equals 16 residues. Trimming removed 4 bases from V and 9 bases from J; junction bases left unmatched: 11. CDR1 is SGHDT and CDR2 is YYEEEE in the germline V gene. DNA for the CDR3: TGTGCCAGCAGCCTGGTGGGACTAGCGGGTTGGGGTGAGCAGTTCTTC. This sequence encodes CASSLVGLAGWGEQFF.

This clonotype was picked up a small number of times. The chain couples TRBV6-2 or TRBV6-3 to TRBJ2-7; D is undetermined. The CDR3 covers 11 residues. Germline V gene data show CDR1 as MNHEY and CDR2 as SVGEGT. The ends were cut back, 2 bases at V and 7 bases at J, with 6 bases in the middle. CDR3: CASSYGREQYV. The CDR3 DNA sequence: TGTGCCAGCAGTTACGGCCGGGAGCAGTACGTC.

The genes are TRBV4-1 and TRBJ2-5; no clear D. Germline V CDR1 and CDR2: MGHRA, YSYEKL. The CDR3 spans 15 residues. Trimming stripped 0 bases from V and 3 bases from J, with 11 bases between. The DNA for the CDR3 is TGCGCCAGCAGCCAAGATGTACTGCGTAAAGAGACCCAGTACTTC. Amino acids: CASSQDVLRKETQYF.

This clonotype occurred a few times. The CDR3 nucleotides read TGCGCCAGCAGCCGAGAACTACGGGGGAGGCAGCCCCAGCATTTT. It yields the protein CASSRELRGRQPQHF. The V and J genes are TRBV4-3 and TRBJ1-5, with TRBD1 as a possible D gene (5 bases). V lost 4 bases to trimming and J lost 7 bases, with 17 bases between them. The germline CDR1 and CDR2 sequences are LGHNA and YSLEER. The CDR3 sequence is 15 residues long.

The V gene is TRBV9, the J gene TRBJ1-5, with D unresolved. Germline assignment: CDR1 SGDLS and CDR2 YYNGEE. CDR3 length equals 15 residues. Trimming removed 0 bases from V and 1 base from J, with 8 bases in between. The CDR3 region is CASSVAGSSNQPQHF. The DNA of the CDR3 is TGTGCCAGCAGCGTAGCGGGCTCGAGCAATCAGCCCCAGCATTTT.

The genes are TRBV7-4 and TRBJ2-7; D is ambiguous. The germline V gene encodes CDR1 SGHVT and CDR2 SQSDAQ. V lost 5 bases to trimming and J lost 2 bases, with 10 bases between them. The CDR3 sequence is 13 residues long. CDR3 residues: CASSKRTPYEQYF. The CDR3 nucleotides are TGTGCCAGCAGCAAAAGGACGCCCTACGAGCAGTACTTC. Based on the CDR3 plus reference TRBV7-4 and TRBJ2-7, the full variable domain is GAGVSQSPRYKVAKRGRDVALRCDSISGHVTLYWYRQTLGQGSEVLTYSQSDAQRDKSGRPSGRFSAERPERSVSTLKIQRTEQGDSAVYLCASSKRTPYEQYFGPGTRLTVT.

This clonotype showed up just a few times. The chain couples TRBV4-3 to TRBJ1-6; no reliable D call. Trimming cost V 0 bases and J 4 bases, with 10 bases left between them. This CDR3 has 16 residues. Germline CDR1 reads LGHNA; CDR2 reads YSLEER. CDR3 sequence (DNA): TGCGCCAGCAGCCAAGATCGGGCCTCATATAATTCACCCCTCCACTTT. Protein: CASSQDRASYNSPLHF.

The chain couples TRBV28 to TRBJ2-3; 13 positions agree with TRBD2. Germline lookup yields CDR1 MDHEN and CDR2 SYDVKM. The CDR3 is 19 amino acids. V was pared by 5 bases and J by 0 bases, with 11 bases of the junction left unmatched. The CDR3 region is CASSQQLAGGSPSTDTQYF. The CDR3 DNA reads as TGTGCCAGCAGTCAACAACTAGCGGGGGGGTCCCCTAGCACAGATACGCAGTATTTT.

This clonotype was counted only a few times. This sequence joins TRBV7-7 and TRBJ2-2; 7 positions agree with TRBD1. Germline assignment: CDR1 SSHAT and CDR2 FNYEAQ (reference sequence). J was trimmed by 6 bases and V by 6 bases; bases with no gene match: 7. This CDR3 has 14 amino acids. DNA for the CDR3: TGTGCCAGCAGACAGGGGACGACGGCCGGGGAGCTGTTTTTT. This codes for CASRQGTTAGELFF.

This clonotype was seen ten or more times. This sequence joins TRBV20-1 and TRBJ2-7; TRBD2 is a possible D gene (5 bases). Deletions cut 3 bases from V and 1 base from J, with 7 bases between. CDR1 is DFQATT and CDR2 is SNEGSKA in the germline V gene (reference sequence). The CDR3 has 12 residues. CDR3 amino acids: CSASTGSYEQYF. The CDR3 nucleotides read TGCAGTGCTAGCACGGGGTCCTACGAGCAGTACTTC.

This chain connects TRBV7-2 to TRBJ1-2, with 8 bases that match TRBD1. This CDR3 is 17 amino acids long. The germline gives CDR1 SGHTA, CDR2 FQGNSA. The V segment lost 4 bases and the J segment 1 base; nucleotides outside the gene matches: 11. The CDR3 spells CASSSPPGTGYNYGYTF. The CDR3 DNA reads as TGTGCCAGCAGCTCACCGCCGGGGACAGGTTATAACTATGGCTACACCTTC.

This clonotype has a handful of counts. The chain employs TRBV7-3 and TRBJ2-1; 10 bases match TRBD1. Germline trimming cut 4 bases from V and 10 bases from J; bases unmatched to any gene: 16. From germline, CDR1 is SGHTA and CDR2 FQGTGA. The CDR3 covers 17 residues. This CDR3 is CASSSRSGQGRGREQFF. The CDR3 DNA is TGTGCCAGCAGCTCCCGGTCGGGACAGGGGAGGGGTCGGGAGCAGTTCTTC.

The chain is built from TRBV7-2 and TRBJ2-1, with TRBD2 matching over 8 bases. The CDR3 covers 17 residues. J gave up 0 bases and V 0 bases, and 4 bases lay outside the gene matches. CDR1 SGHTA and CDR2 FQGNSA come from the germline V gene. CDR3 in DNA: TGTGCCAGCAGCTTAGCAGCGGGGGCCAGCTCCTACAATGAGCAGTTCTTC. The encoded protein is CASSLAAGASSYNEQFF.

The chain is built from TRBV20-1 and TRBJ2-7, with D tentatively TRBD2 (6 bases). Germline CDR1 is DFQATT and CDR2 is SNEGSKA (reference sequence). The germline V and J ends were trimmed by 3 bases and 3 bases, with 15 bases remaining between them. This CDR3 contains 14 residues. The CDR3 DNA follows: TGCAGTGCTAGTGCCGGGACTTTGAACTACGAGCAGTACTTC. Its translation: CSASAGTLNYEQYF.

V is TRBV25-1 and J is TRBJ1-2; D is undetermined. Germline V gene data show CDR1 as MGHDK and CDR2 as SYGVNS. The CDR3 is 15 amino acids. V was shortened by 2 bases and J by 3 bases, with 13 bases between the two germline ends. The CDR3 coding sequence is TGTGCCAGCAGTGAACAGCGAGGGTATGACTATGGCTACACCTTC. It encodes CASSEQRGYDYGYTF.

The V gene is TRBV4-3, the J gene TRBJ2-1, with a possible D match to TRBD1 (5 bases). Per germline, CDR1 LGHNA and CDR2 YSLEER. The CDR3 sequence is 16 residues long. Trimming took off 2 bases at V and 3 bases at J, with 14 bases between the two ends. Here the CDR3 reads CASSQRGLQGYNEQFF. CDR3 nucleotide sequence: TGCGCCAGCAGCCAAAGAGGTCTTCAGGGCTACAATGAGCAGTTCTTC.

The CDR3 reads CASRNWGGDENTGELFF. CDR3 coding DNA: TGTGCCAGCAGGAATTGGGGGGGGGATGAGAACACCGGGGAGCTGTTTTTT. V gene TRBV11-2 combines with J gene TRBJ2-2, with TRBD2 matching 7 bases. The length of the CDR3 is 17 residues. Unmatched junction bases numbered 11, after V lost 6 bases and J lost 1 base. Germline V lookup: CDR1 SGHAT, CDR2 FQNNGV. Filled out from reference TRBV11-2 and TRBJ2-2, the complete variable domain reads EAGVAQSPRYKIIEKRQSVAFWCNPISGHATLYWYQQILGQGPKLLIQFQNNGVVDDSQLPKDRFSAERLKGVDSTLKIQPAKLEDSAVYLCASRNWGGDENTGELFFGEGSRLTVL.

The table lists this clonotype with a few counts. The chain couples TRBV20-1 to TRBJ1-6; the D is unclear. The CDR3 has 12 amino acids. CDR1 DFQATT and CDR2 SNEGSKA come from the germline V gene (reference sequence). The V and J ends lost 3 bases and 4 bases respectively, with 4 bases between them. In nucleotides, the CDR3 is TGCAGTGCTAGGGGGTATAATTCACCCCTCCACTTT. As protein: CSARGYNSPLHF.